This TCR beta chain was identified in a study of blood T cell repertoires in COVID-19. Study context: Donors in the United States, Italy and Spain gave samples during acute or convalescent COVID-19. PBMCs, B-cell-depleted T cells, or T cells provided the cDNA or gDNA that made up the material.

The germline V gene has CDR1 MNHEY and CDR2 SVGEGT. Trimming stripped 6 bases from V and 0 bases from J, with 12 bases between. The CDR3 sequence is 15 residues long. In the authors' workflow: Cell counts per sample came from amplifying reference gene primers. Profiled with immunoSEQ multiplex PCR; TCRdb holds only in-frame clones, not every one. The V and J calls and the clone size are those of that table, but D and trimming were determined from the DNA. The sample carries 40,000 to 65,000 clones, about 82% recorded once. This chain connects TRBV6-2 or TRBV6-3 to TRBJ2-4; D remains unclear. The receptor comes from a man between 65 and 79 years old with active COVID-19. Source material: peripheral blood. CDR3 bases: TGTGCCAGCAGCCACCAAGAACTAGCCAAAAACATTCAGTACTTC. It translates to CASSHQELAKNIQYF.